This TCR beta chain stems from a study of cytomegalovirus exposure and HLA in healthy donors. Study findings and constraints: Using a false discovery rate of 0.05, a later analysis showed that around 16,000 TCR beta sequences were associated with HLA alleles. Among the sequence variants, a highly shared cluster was likely an artifact of sequencing.

Turning to this clone: Its target is unknown.

The PCR employed 60 Vbeta primers together with 13 Jbeta primers. Measured with immunoSEQ multiplex PCR; TCRdb has only the in-frame clones, and not every one. The sample table includes some 84,000 clones. Everyone who donated was a healthy bone marrow donor. This CDR3 has 14 residues. In germline, CDR1 is SNHLY, CDR2 FYNNEI. V was shortened by 4 bases and J by 1 base, with 11 bases between the two germline ends. The chain combines TRBV2 with TRBJ2-7; a weak D match, TRBD1 (6 bases). The receptor was derived from a man aged 50 to 59 in good health and CMV-seronegative. Sequencing was done on a sample of PBMCs. CDR3 amino acids: CASSVRGHSYEQYF. In DNA form, the CDR3 reads TGTGCCAGCAGTGTGAGGGGACATTCCTACGAGCAGTACTTC. Filled out from reference TRBV2 and TRBJ2-7, the complete variable domain reads EPEVTQTPSHQVTQMGQEVILRCVPISNHLYFYWYRQILGQKVEFLVSFYNNEISEKSEIFDDQFSVERPDGSNFTLKIRSTKLEDSAMYFCASSVRGHSYEQYFGPGTRLTVT.